This TCR beta chain was recorded in a study of T cell repertoires in cytomegalovirus infection. On the study more broadly: Indicated by public TCR beta signatures were CMV infection and matching HLA type. Findings and caveats of the study: What dominated the ex vivo response were HLA-C-restricted CMV-specific TCR beta clonotypes.

Notes on this clonotype: Its matching antigen is unknown.

TCRdb processed the reads anew with MiXCR; each CDR3 protein has one entry. The sample contains fewer than 200,000 distinct CDR3 sequences, less than 9.5% of which appear only once. This CDR3 region has 15 residues. V was trimmed by 5 bases and J by 4 bases, leaving 15 bases between them. Germline V gene lookup returns CDR1 MDHEN and CDR2 SYDVKM. The TCR comes from a human donor in good health (CMV status not recorded). Some clones in this sample may be carry-over from other donors' samples. Input material: PBMCs. The chain joins TRBV28 to TRBJ1-3; no definite D call. The CDR3 coding sequence is TGTGCCAGCAGTCAGATCTTCCTGAGCGGAAACACCATATATTTT. This sequence encodes CASSQIFLSGNTIYF.